The rows below give T cell receptor beta chains drawn from one sample of a study of blood T cell repertoires in COVID-19. TCRdb keeps only in-frame clones here, not all; method: immunoSEQ multiplex PCR. The sample contains about 110,000 clones, around 64% of which appear only once. The sequenced sample consisted of peripheral blood. The source of these receptors is a woman aged 40 to 55 with acute or convalescent COVID-19. Each CDR3 is given with its conserved first and last residue. D genes are given only for firm matches. A clone size is listed for some rows: how often the clone was seen (once, few, many), or a class if it is expanded.

cdr3_aa cdr3_nt v_call d_call clone_size j_call
CASSYRDFPYEQYF TGTGCCAGCAGTTATCGGGACTTCCCATACGAGCAGTACTTC TRBV6-7 . . TRBJ2-7
CASSSVGQGNEQFF TGTGCCAGCAGCTCTGTTGGACAGGGGAATGAGCAGTTCTTC TRBV5-6 TRBD1 . TRBJ2-1
CASRRDSISGANVLTF TGCGCCAGCAGAAGGGACAGCATCTCTGGGGCCAACGTCCTGACTTTC TRBV5-1 TRBD1 . TRBJ2-6
CASSQDWTGGVGYTF TGCGCCAGCAGCCAAGATTGGACAGGGGGCGTAGGCTACACCTTC TRBV4-3 TRBD1 . TRBJ1-2
CATRAGSNQPQHF TGTGCCACCAGGGCGGGGAGCAATCAGCCCCAGCATTTT TRBV24-1 . . TRBJ1-5
CASSATGLESPLHF TGTGCCAGCTCCGCGACAGGGTTGGAATCACCCCTCCACTTT TRBV18 TRBD1 . TRBJ1-6
CASSSAGGSYNEQFF TGCGCCAGCAGCTCAGCGGGGGGCTCCTACAATGAGCAGTTCTTC TRBV5-1 TRBD2 . TRBJ2-1
CATSRALSRDSVLHF TGTGCCACCAGCAGAGCTCTCTCACGGGACAGCGTCCTCCACTTT TRBV15 TRBD1 . TRBJ1-6
CAWTREDDNEQFF TGTGCCTGGACCCGGGAGGATGACAATGAGCAGTTCTTC TRBV30 TRBD2 . TRBJ2-1
CASSRQSWGQAVTQYF TGTGCCAGCAGCCGACAGTCCTGGGGCCAGGCAGTGACCCAGTACTTC TRBV13 . . TRBJ2-5
CASSFGGIGELFF TGTGCCAGCAGCTTCGGGGGGATTGGGGAGCTGTTTTTT TRBV5-8 TRBD2 . TRBJ2-2
CAISEGGGRRAEAFF TGTGCCATCAGTGAGGGGGGAGGGCGGAGGGCTGAAGCTTTCTTT TRBV10-3 . . TRBJ1-1
CASSLVGINQPQHF TGTGCCAGCAGCTTGGTCGGGATCAATCAGCCCCAGCATTTT TRBV5-5 . few TRBJ1-5
CASSLSSGGSYGYTF TGTGCCAGCAGTTTAAGTTCGGGCGGGAGCTATGGCTACACCTTC TRBV28 . . TRBJ1-2
CASSFSAGDTEAFF TGTGCCAGCAGCTTTTCGGCAGGGGACACTGAAGCTTTCTTT TRBV5-6 . . TRBJ1-1
CASSLVWADQETQYF TGTGCCAGCAGCTTGGTTTGGGCAGACCAAGAGACCCAGTACTTC TRBV5-4 . . TRBJ2-5
CASSPGGGGNEQFF TGCGCCAGCAGCCCCGGGGGGGGAGGCAATGAGCAGTTCTTC TRBV5-1 TRBD2 . TRBJ2-1
CASRTGGANYGYTF TGTGCCAGCAGAACAGGGGGCGCGAACTATGGCTACACCTTC TRBV6-5 TRBD1 . TRBJ1-2
CASSSPTGSNTEAFF TGTGCCAGCAGTTCCCCGACAGGGTCGAACACTGAAGCTTTCTTT TRBV7-9 TRBD1 few TRBJ1-1
CASSSGSTGGLETQYF TGCGCCAGCAGCTCTGGCTCGACAGGGGGCTTAGAGACCCAGTACTTC TRBV5-1 TRBD1 . TRBJ2-5
CASSQGGRGVHEQYF TGCGCCAGCAGCCAAGGGGGCAGGGGGGTACACGAGCAGTACTTC TRBV4-3 . . TRBJ2-7
CASSSFGNTIYF TGTGCCAGTAGTTCTTTTGGAAACACCATATATTTT TRBV19 . many TRBJ1-3
CASSLWQGDTQYF TGTGCCAGCAGCTTGTGGCAGGGAGATACGCAGTATTTT TRBV6-5 . . TRBJ2-3
CASSRIAGGRFNEQFF TGTGCCAGCAGCAGGATAGCGGGGGGGCGGTTCAATGAGCAGTTCTTC TRBV9 TRBD2 few TRBJ2-1
CASSPGQGESGNTIYF TGTGCCAGCAGCCCGGGACAGGGGGAGTCTGGAAACACCATATATTTT TRBV5-5 TRBD1 once TRBJ1-3
CASSLGASGGSDTQYF TGTGCCAGCAGCTTAGGGGCTAGCGGGGGTTCAGATACGCAGTATTTT TRBV7-2 TRBD2 . TRBJ2-3
CASSVGTGSADTQYF TGCGCCAGCAGCGTCGGGACAGGGTCGGCAGATACGCAGTATTTT TRBV5-1 TRBD1 . TRBJ2-3
CAISVRGGQETQYF TGTGCCATCAGTGTCCGGGGGGGCCAAGAGACCCAGTACTTC TRBV10-3 TRBD2 few TRBJ2-5
CASSYPTLGGYNGYTF TGTGCCAGCAGTTACCCGACCCTTGGGGGCTACAATGGCTACACCTTC TRBV6-2/TRBV6-3 . . TRBJ1-2
CASSYSGTSDTQYF TGTGCCAGCAGTTACTCCGGGACTAGCGATACGCAGTATTTT TRBV6-2/TRBV6-3 TRBD2 . TRBJ2-3
CAWRRGQETQYF TGTGCCTGGAGGCGGGGTCAAGAGACCCAGTACTTC TRBV30 . . TRBJ2-5
CASSAQGATVNTEAFF TGTGCCAGCAGTGCGCAGGGGGCCACAGTGAACACTGAAGCTTTCTTT TRBV28 TRBD1 . TRBJ1-1
CASSLSAGGAQSGDTQYF TGTGCCAGCAGCTTATCGGCGGGGGGCGCCCAAAGCGGGGATACGCAGTATTTT TRBV11-2 TRBD2 . TRBJ2-3
CASSPGTPEAFF TGTGCCAGCAGCCCTGGGACTCCTGAAGCTTTCTTT TRBV12-3/TRBV12-4 . few TRBJ1-1
CASRPRTSDTGELFF TGTGCCAGCAGGCCCAGGACTAGTGACACCGGGGAGCTGTTTTTT TRBV27 TRBD2 . TRBJ2-2
CASSRTDNNSPLHF TGTGCCAGCAGCCGGACGGACAATAATTCACCCCTCCACTTT TRBV5-4 . . TRBJ1-6
CASTPRGGAPGELFF TGTGCCAGCACCCCGAGAGGGGGCGCTCCCGGGGAGCTGTTTTTT TRBV6-6 TRBD1 . TRBJ2-2
CASSPHSGADVEQYF TGTGCCAGCAGCCCCCATAGCGGGGCCGACGTGGAGCAGTACTTC TRBV3-1/TRBV3-2 TRBD2 . TRBJ2-7
CASRNNHRVDTQYF TGTGCCAGTAGGAACAACCACAGGGTAGATACGCAGTATTTT TRBV19 . many TRBJ2-3
CASSEGGQGALYNSPLHF TGTGCCAGCAGTGAAGGGGGACAGGGGGCACTCTATAATTCACCCCTCCACTTT TRBV2 TRBD1 . TRBJ1-6
CASSESEGTLHF TGTGCCAGCAGTGAATCCGAGGGAACCCTCCACTTT TRBV25-1 . . TRBJ1-6
CASGDRGNQPQHF TGTGCCAGTGGAGACAGGGGCAACCAGCCCCAGCATTTT TRBV19 TRBD1 . TRBJ1-5
CASETGVNEKLFF TGTGCCAGCGAAACAGGAGTTAATGAAAAACTGTTTTTT TRBV2 . . TRBJ1-4
CASSFRGQGEKLFF TGCGCCAGCAGCTTCCGGGGACAGGGTGAAAAACTGTTTTTT TRBV5-1 TRBD1 . TRBJ1-4
CASSQVREGGSYEQYF TGTGCCAGCAGCCAAGTCCGGGAGGGGGGCTCCTACGAGCAGTACTTC TRBV3-1/TRBV3-2 TRBD2 . TRBJ2-7
CASSRGHRGLGTTQYF TGTGCCAGCAGCCGTGGACACAGGGGGCTTGGAACCACGCAGTATTTT TRBV5-5 TRBD1 . TRBJ2-3
CASSLGTGGNEQFF TGTGCCAGCAGCCTAGGGACAGGGGGCAATGAGCAGTTCTTC TRBV7-3 TRBD1 few TRBJ2-1
CASSRTIQETQYF TGTGCCAGCTCCAGGACTATCCAAGAGACCCAGTACTTC TRBV6-5 . . TRBJ2-5
CASSDQGVSGNTIYF TGTGCCAGCAGTGATCAGGGGGTCTCTGGAAACACCATATATTTT TRBV2 TRBD1 few TRBJ1-3
CASSLGTSEKETQYF TGTGCCAGCAGCCTCGGGACTAGTGAAAAGGAGACCCAGTACTTC TRBV7-7 TRBD2 once TRBJ2-5
CASKDRMNTEAFF TGTGCCAGCAAGGACAGGATGAACACTGAAGCTTTCTTT TRBV3-1/TRBV3-2 TRBD1 . TRBJ1-1
CASSGRTGYTEAFF TGCGCCAGCAGTGGCCGGACAGGGTACACTGAAGCTTTCTTT TRBV4-1 TRBD1 . TRBJ1-1
CASSRRSSNQPQHF TGTGCCAGCAGCCGAAGGAGTTCGAATCAGCCCCAGCATTTT TRBV3-1/TRBV3-2 . . TRBJ1-5
CASSQRTGEAFF TGTGCCAGCAGCCAAAGAACAGGCGAAGCTTTCTTT TRBV3-1/TRBV3-2 . . TRBJ1-1